These T cell receptor beta chains were read from a single sample in a study of blood T cell repertoires in COVID-19. Profiled with immunoSEQ multiplex PCR; TCRdb holds only in-frame clones, not every one. This sample has about 88,000 clones, with about 90% found just once. The sample comprised peripheral blood. These receptors originate from a male donor with acute or convalescent COVID-19. Both conserved end residues are trimmed from each CDR3. Fields, in order: J gene, V gene, CDR3 protein.

>TRBJ1-2|TRBV28
ASRIANYGYT
>TRBJ1-6|TRBV6-5
ASSRGGSPLH
>TRBJ2-3|TRBV7-2
ASSLARVAGADTQY
>TRBJ2-7|TRBV21-1
ASSRRQRSTCEQY
>TRBJ2-7|TRBV6-5
ASSGQPSYEQY
>TRBJ1-4|TRBV2
ASSDGGSNEKLF
>TRBJ1-2|TRBV6-5
ATTDRVVGYT
>TRBJ2-3|TRBV5-1
ASSLGAGGSTDTQY
>TRBJ2-1|TRBV7-2
ASSPIAGGRDEQF
>TRBJ1-4|TRBV27
ASSLGQGLLRNEKLF
>TRBJ1-5|TRBV6-5
ASTEEGGNNQPQH
>TRBJ1-6|TRBV6-5
ASSWEGGTLSPLH
>TRBJ1-6|TRBV14
ASSQLASQNSPLH
>TRBJ2-5|TRBV5-1
ASSASGTGFGETQY
>TRBJ2-5|TRBV5-5
ASSLVVVAGQETQY
>TRBJ2-5|TRBV19
ASSIPGDRAWETQY
>TRBJ2-7|TRBV5-1
ASSVRDNYEQY
>TRBJ2-7|TRBV6-6
ASRTGGYEQY
>TRBJ2-5|TRBV5-1
ASSLGQTRETQY
>TRBJ1-2|TRBV3-1/TRBV3-2
ASSPVGQGPVGGYT
>TRBJ2-7|TRBV7-3
ASSKDSSYEQY
>TRBJ2-2|TRBV7-2
ASSPTWGGSGELF
>TRBJ1-5|TRBV6-6
ASSTSGNQPQH
>TRBJ1-1|TRBV18
ASSPQGQGNTEAF
>TRBJ1-6|TRBV10-3
AIRGDSYNSPLH
>TRBJ2-6|TRBV10-3
AISESLAGAGANVLT
>TRBJ1-1|TRBV2
ASSERSGGENTEAF